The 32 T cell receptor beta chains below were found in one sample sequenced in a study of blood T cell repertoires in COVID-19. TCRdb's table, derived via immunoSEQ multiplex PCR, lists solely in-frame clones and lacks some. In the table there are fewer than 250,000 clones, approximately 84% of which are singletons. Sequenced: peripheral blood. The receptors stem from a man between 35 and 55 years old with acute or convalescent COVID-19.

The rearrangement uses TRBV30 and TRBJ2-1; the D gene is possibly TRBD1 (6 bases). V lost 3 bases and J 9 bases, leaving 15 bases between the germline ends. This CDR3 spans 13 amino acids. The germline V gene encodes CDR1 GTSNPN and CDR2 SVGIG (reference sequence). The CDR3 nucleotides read TGTGCCTGGAGCGCAGGGGTTGGCGGTGAGCAGTTCTTC. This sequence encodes CAWSAGVGGEQFF.

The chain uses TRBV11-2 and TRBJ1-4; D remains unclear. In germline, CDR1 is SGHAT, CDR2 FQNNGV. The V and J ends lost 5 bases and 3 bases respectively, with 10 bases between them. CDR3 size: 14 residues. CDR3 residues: CASSVTPSNEKLFF. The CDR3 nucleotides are TGTGCCAGCAGCGTGACACCCTCTAATGAAAAACTGTTTTTT.

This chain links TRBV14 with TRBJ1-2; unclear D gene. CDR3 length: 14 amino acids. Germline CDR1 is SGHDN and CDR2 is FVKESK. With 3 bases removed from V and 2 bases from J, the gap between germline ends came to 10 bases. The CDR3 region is CASSHVSSNYGYTF. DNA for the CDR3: TGTGCCAGCAGCCATGTCTCTTCCAACTATGGCTACACCTTC.

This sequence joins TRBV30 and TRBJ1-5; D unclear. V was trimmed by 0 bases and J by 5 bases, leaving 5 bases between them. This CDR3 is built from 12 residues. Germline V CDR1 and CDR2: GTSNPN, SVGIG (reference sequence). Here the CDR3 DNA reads TGTGCCTGGAGTGTACGGGATCAGCCCCAGCATTTT. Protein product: CAWSVRDQPQHF. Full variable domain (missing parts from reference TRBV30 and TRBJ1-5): SQTIHQWPATLVQPVGSPLSLECTVEGTSNPNLYWYRQAAGRGLQLLFYSVGIGQISSEVPQNLSASRPQDRQFILSSKKLLLSDSGFYLCAWSVRDQPQHFGDGTRLSIL.

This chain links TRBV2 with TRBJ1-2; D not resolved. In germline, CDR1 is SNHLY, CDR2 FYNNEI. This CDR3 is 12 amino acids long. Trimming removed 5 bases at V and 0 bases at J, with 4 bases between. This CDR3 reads CASSNTNYGYTF. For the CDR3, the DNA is TGTGCCAGCAGTAATACTAACTATGGCTACACCTTC.

The CDR3 loop reads CASTTGGQGHGYTF. CDR3 nucleotides: TGTGCCAGCACCACCGGGGGACAGGGACATGGCTACACCTTC. The chain joins TRBV13 to TRBJ1-2; 9 bases fit TRBD1. The CDR3 is made up of 14 amino acids. The V gene's germline CDR1 is PRHDT and CDR2 FYEKMQ (reference sequence). Trimming removed 7 bases from V and 6 bases from J; junction bases left unmatched: 9.

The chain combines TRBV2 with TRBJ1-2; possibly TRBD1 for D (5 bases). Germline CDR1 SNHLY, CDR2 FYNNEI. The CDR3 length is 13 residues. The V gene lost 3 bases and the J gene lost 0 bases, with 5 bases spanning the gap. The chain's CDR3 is CASSDRANYGYTF. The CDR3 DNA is TGTGCCAGCAGTGACAGGGCTAACTATGGCTACACCTTC.

The CDR3 reads CASSFTGNTEAFF. The CDR3 DNA is TGTGCCAGCAGCTTCACAGGGAACACTGAAGCTTTCTTT. This rearrangement joins TRBV5-5 to TRBJ1-1; the D gene is possibly TRBD1 (5 bases). This CDR3 is built from 13 residues. With 2 bases removed from V and 1 base from J, the gap between germline ends came to 6 bases. The V gene's germline CDR1 is SGHKS and CDR2 YYEKEE (reference sequence).

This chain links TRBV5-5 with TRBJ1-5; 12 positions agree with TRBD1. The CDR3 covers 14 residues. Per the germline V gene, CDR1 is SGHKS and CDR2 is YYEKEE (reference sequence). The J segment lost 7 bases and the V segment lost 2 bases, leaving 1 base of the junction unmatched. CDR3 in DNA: TGTGCCAGCAGCTTCGGGACAGGGGGCCAGCCCCAGCATTTT. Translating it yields CASSFGTGGQPQHF. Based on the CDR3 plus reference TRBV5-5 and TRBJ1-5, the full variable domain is DAGVTQSPTHLIKTRGQQVTLRCSPISGHKSVSWYQQVLGQGPQFIFQYYEKEERGRGNFPDRFSARQFPNYSSELNVNALLLGDSALYLCASSFGTGGQPQHFGDGTRLSIL.

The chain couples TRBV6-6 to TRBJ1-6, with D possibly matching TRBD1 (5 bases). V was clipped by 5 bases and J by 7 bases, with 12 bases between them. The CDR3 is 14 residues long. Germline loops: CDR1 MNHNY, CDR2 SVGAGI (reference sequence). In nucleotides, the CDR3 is TGTGCCAGCAGTGTTCAGGGTGAGAATTCACCCCTCCACTTT. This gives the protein CASSVQGENSPLHF.

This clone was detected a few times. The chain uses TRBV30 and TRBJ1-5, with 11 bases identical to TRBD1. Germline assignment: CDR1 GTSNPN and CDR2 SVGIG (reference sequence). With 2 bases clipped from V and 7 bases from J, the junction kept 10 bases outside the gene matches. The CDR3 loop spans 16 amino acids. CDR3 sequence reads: CAWSLTPGQGGQPQHF. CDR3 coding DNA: TGTGCCTGGAGTCTGACCCCGGGACAGGGGGGACAGCCCCAGCATTTT. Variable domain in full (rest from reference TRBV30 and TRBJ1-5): SQTIHQWPATLVQPVGSPLSLECTVEGTSNPNLYWYRQAAGRGLQLLFYSVGIGQISSEVPQNLSASRPQDRQFILSSKKLLLSDSGFYLCAWSLTPGQGGQPQHFGDGTRLSIL.

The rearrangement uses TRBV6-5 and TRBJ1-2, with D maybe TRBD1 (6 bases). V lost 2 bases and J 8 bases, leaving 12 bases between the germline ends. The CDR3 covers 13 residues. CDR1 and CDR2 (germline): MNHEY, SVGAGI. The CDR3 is CASSYQGGFGYTF. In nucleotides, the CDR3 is TGTGCCAGCAGTTACCAAGGGGGTTTCGGCTACACCTTC.

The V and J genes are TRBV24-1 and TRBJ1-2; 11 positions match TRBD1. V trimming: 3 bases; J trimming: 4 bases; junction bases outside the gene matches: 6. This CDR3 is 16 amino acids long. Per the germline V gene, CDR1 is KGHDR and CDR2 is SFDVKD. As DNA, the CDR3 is TGTGCCACCAGTGATCTCGGGACAGGGGGAAGCTATGGCTACACCTTC. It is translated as CATSDLGTGGSYGYTF.

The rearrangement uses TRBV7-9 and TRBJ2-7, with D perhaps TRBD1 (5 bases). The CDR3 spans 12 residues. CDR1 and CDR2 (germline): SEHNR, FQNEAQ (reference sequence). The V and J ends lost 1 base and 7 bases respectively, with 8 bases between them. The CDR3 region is CASSLEGWEQYF. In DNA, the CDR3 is TGTGCCAGCAGCTTAGAGGGGTGGGAGCAGTACTTC.

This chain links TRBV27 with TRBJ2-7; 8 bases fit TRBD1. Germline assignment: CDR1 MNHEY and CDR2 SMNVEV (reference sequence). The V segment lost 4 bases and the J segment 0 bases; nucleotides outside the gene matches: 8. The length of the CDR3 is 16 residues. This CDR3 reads CASSSRQGLPSYEQYF. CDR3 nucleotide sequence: TGTGCCAGCAGTTCACGACAGGGGCTCCCCTCCTACGAGCAGTACTTC.

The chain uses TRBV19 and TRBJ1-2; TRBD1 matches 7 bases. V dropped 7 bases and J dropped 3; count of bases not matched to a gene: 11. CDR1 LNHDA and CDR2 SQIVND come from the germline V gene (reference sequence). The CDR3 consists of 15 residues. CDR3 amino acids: CASTPLGQGDYGYTF. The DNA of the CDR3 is TGTGCCAGTACGCCCCTGGGGCAGGGGGACTATGGCTACACCTTC.

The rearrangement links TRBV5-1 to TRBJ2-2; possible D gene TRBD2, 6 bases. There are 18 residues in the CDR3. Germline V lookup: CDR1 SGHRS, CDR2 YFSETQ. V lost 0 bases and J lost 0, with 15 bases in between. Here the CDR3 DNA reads TGCGCCAGCAGCTTGGGACTAGAGGTCGAGACGAACACCGGGGAGCTGTTTTTT. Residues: CASSLGLEVETNTGELFF.

The CDR3 bases are TGCAGTGCTAGTTCAGGGGCAAATGGCTACACCTTC. This gives the protein CSASSGANGYTF. This rearrangement joins TRBV20-1 to TRBJ1-2; D might be TRBD1 (6 bases). CDR1 is DFQATT, CDR2 SNEGSKA, per germline (reference sequence). The V and J ends lost 3 bases and 6 bases respectively, with 11 bases between them. This CDR3 spans 12 amino acids.

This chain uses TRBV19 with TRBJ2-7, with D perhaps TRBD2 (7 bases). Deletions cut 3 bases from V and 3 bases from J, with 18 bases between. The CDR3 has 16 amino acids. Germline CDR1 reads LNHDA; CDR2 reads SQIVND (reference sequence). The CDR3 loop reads CASSIGRTGGYYEQYF. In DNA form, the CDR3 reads TGTGCCAGTAGTATCGGCCGGACGGGGGGCTACTACGAGCAGTACTTC. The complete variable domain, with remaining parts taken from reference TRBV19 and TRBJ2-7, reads DGGITQSPKYLFRKEGQNVTLSCEQNLNHDAMYWYRQDPGQGLRLIYYSQIVNDFQKGDIAEGYSVSREKKESFPLTVTSAQKNPTAFYLCASSIGRTGGYYEQYFGPGTRLTVT.

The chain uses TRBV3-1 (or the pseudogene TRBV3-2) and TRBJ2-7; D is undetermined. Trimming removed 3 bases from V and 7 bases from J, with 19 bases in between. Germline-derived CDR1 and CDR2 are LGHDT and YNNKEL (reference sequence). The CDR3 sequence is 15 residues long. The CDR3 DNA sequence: TGTGCCAGCAGCCATGACCCGACCCCTTCTAGGGAGCAGTACTTC. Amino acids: CASSHDPTPSREQYF.

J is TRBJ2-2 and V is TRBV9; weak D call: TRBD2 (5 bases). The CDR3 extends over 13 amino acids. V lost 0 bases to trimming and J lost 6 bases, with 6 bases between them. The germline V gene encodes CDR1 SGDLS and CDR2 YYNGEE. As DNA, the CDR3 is TGTGCCAGCAGCGTAGGGGGAGCCGGGGAGCTGTTTTTT. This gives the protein CASSVGGAGELFF.

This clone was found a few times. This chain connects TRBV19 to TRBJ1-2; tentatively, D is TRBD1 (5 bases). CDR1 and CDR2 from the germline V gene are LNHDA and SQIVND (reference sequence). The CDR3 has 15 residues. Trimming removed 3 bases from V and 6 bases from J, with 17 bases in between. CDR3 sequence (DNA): TGTGCCAGTAGTATCAAGTGGGGCAGGCCCGATGGCTACACCTTC. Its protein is CASSIKWGRPDGYTF.

The CDR3 reads CASSLVRGQGYTF. The CDR3 DNA is TGTGCCAGCAGCCTGGTCAGGGGGCAAGGCTACACCTTC. The rearrangement links TRBV6-5 to TRBJ1-2; 8 bases align to TRBD1. The CDR3 loop spans 13 amino acids. The trim removed 6 bases at V and 8 bases at J, leaving 8 bases unmatched. Germline lookup yields CDR1 MNHEY and CDR2 SVGAGI.

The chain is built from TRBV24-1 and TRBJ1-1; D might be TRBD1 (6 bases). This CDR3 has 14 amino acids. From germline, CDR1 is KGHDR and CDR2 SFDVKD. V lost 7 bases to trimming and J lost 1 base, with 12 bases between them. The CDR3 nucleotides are TGTGCCACCAGGGGGGCCGGAAAGAACACTGAAGCTTTCTTT. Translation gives CATRGAGKNTEAFF.

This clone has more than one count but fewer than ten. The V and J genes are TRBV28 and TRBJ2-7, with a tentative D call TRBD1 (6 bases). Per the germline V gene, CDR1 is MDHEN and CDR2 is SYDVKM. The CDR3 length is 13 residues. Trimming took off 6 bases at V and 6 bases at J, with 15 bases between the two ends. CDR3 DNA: TGTGCCAGCAGACGTACAGGGACGGGCGAGCAGTACTTC. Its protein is CASRRTGTGEQYF. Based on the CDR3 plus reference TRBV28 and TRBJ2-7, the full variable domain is DVKVTQSSRYLVKRTGEKVFLECVQDMDHENMFWYRQDPGLGLRLIYFSYDVKMKEKGDIPEGYSVSREKKERFSLILESASTNQTSMYLCASRRTGTGEQYFGPGTRLTVT.

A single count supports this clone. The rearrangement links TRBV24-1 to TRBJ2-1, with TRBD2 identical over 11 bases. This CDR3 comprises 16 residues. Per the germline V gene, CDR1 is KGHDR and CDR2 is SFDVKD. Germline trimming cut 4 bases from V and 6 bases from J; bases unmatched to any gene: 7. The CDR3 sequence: CATSDSGTSGSNEQFF. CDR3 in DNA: TGTGCCACCAGTGACTCCGGGACTAGCGGTTCCAATGAGCAGTTCTTC.

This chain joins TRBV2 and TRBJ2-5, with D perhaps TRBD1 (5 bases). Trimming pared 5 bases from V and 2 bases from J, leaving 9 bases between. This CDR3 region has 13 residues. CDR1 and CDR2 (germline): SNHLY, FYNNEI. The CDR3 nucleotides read TGTGCCAGCAGTAGACAGAGGCAAGAGACCCAGTACTTC. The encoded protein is CASSRQRQETQYF. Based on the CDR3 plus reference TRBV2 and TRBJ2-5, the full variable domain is EPEVTQTPSHQVTQMGQEVILRCVPISNHLYFYWYRQILGQKVEFLVSFYNNEISEKSEIFDDQFSVERPDGSNFTLKIRSTKLEDSAMYFCASSRQRQETQYFGPGTRLLVL.

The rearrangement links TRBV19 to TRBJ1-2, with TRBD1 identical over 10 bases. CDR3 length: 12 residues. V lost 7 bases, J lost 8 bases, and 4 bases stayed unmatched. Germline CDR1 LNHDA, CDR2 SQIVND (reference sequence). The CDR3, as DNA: TGTGCCAGTAAACCGACAGGGGGCGGCTACACCTTC. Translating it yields CASKPTGGGYTF. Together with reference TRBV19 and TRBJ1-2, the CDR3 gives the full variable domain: DGGITQSPKYLFRKEGQNVTLSCEQNLNHDAMYWYRQDPGQGLRLIYYSQIVNDFQKGDIAEGYSVSREKKESFPLTVTSAQKNPTAFYLCASKPTGGGYTFGSGTRLTVV.

The CDR3 sequence: CATSRDGQGSQPQHF. The CDR3 DNA follows: TGTGCCACCAGCAGAGATGGACAGGGGAGTCAGCCCCAGCATTTT. V is TRBV15 and J is TRBJ1-5; 9 bases align to TRBD1. The CDR3 spans 15 residues. Germline CDR1 LNHNV, CDR2 YYDKDF (reference sequence). J gave up 6 bases and V 0 bases, and 3 bases lay outside the gene matches.

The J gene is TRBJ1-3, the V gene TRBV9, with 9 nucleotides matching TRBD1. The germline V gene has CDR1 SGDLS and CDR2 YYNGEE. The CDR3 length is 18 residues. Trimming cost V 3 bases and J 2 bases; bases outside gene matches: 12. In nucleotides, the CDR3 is TGTGCCAGCAGCGCCCTTTTTCTACGGGACAGGGCTGGAAACACCATATATTTT. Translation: CASSALFLRDRAGNTIYF.

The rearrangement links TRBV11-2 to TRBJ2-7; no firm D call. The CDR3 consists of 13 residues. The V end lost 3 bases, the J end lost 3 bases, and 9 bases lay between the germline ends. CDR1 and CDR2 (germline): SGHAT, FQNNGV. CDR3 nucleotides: TGTGCCAGCAGCTTTTCTCCAGACTACGAGCAGTACTTC. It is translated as CASSFSPDYEQYF. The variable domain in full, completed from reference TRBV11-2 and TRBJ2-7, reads EAGVAQSPRYKIIEKRQSVAFWCNPISGHATLYWYQQILGQGPKLLIQFQNNGVVDDSQLPKDRFSAERLKGVDSTLKIQPAKLEDSAVYLCASSFSPDYEQYFGPGTRLTVT.

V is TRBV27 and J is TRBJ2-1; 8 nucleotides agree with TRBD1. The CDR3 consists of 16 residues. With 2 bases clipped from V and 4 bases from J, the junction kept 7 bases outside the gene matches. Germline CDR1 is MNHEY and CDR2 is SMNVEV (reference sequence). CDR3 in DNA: TGTGCCAGCAGTTTAACGGGACAGGTTGGTTACAATGAGCAGTTCTTC. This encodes CASSLTGQVGYNEQFF.